The 12 T cell receptor beta chains below come from one sample, sequenced in a study of T cell changes during pregnancy in multiple sclerosis. Clones were sequenced by immunoSEQ multiplex PCR, and TCRdb holds only the in-frame ones, with some missing. This table holds approximately 46,000 clones, 80% to 95% found once. Sample: CD8+ T cells from peripheral blood mononuclear cells, taken in the second trimester of pregnancy. The origin of the receptors is a female donor with multiple sclerosis, enrolled in a pregnancy study.

This chain joins TRBV10-3 and TRBJ1-5; D might be TRBD1 (5 bases). There are 16 residues in the CDR3. The germline CDR1 and CDR2 sequences are ENHRY and SYGVKD. Trimming shortened V by 4 bases and J by 3 bases, and 16 bases separated the two germline ends. CDR3 residues: CAISGDFDGYNQPQHF. The CDR3 nucleotides are TGTGCCATCAGTGGGGACTTCGACGGATACAATCAGCCCCAGCATTTT.

V gene TRBV13 combines with J gene TRBJ1-3, with D unclear. CDR1 and CDR2 (germline): PRHDT, FYEKMQ (reference sequence). V was cut by 1 base and J by 0 bases, with 13 bases left in between. The CDR3 has 17 amino acids. The CDR3 is CASSLALSSGSGNTIYF. In nucleotides, the CDR3 is TGTGCCAGCAGCTTAGCCCTATCAAGCGGCTCTGGAAACACCATATATTTT. Looking up the rest from reference TRBV13 and TRBJ1-3 gives the full variable domain: AAGVIQSPRHLIKEKRETATLKCYPIPRHDTVYWYQQGPGQDPQFLISFYEKMQSDKGSIPDRFSAQQFSDYHSELNMSSLELGDSALYFCASSLALSSGSGNTIYFGEGSWLTVV.

The chain carries TRBV19 and TRBJ2-1; TRBD1 matches 7 bases. The CDR3 has 15 residues. V lost 5 bases to trimming and J lost 0 bases; unmatched junction nucleotides: 4. Germline V gene data show CDR1 as LNHDA and CDR2 as SQIVND (reference sequence). CDR3 protein: CASSVGQSSYNEQFF. The CDR3, as DNA: TGTGCCAGTAGTGTGGGACAGTCCTCCTACAATGAGCAGTTCTTC. Combining the CDR3 with reference TRBV19 and TRBJ2-1 gives the whole variable domain DGGITQSPKYLFRKEGQNVTLSCEQNLNHDAMYWYRQDPGQGLRLIYYSQIVNDFQKGDIAEGYSVSREKKESFPLTVTSAQKNPTAFYLCASSVGQSSYNEQFFGPGTRLTVL.

This chain links TRBV19 with TRBJ1-1; D gene unclear. V was pared by 1 base and J by 7 bases, with 7 bases between. The germline V gene has CDR1 LNHDA and CDR2 SQIVND (reference sequence). This CDR3 has 12 residues. DNA for the CDR3: TGTGCCAGTAGTATAGTACAGCATGAAGCTTTCTTT. It specifies CASSIVQHEAFF.

The rearrangement uses TRBV29-1 and TRBJ1-2, with D unclear. The germline V gene encodes CDR1 SQVTM and CDR2 ANQGSEA. Trimming removed 6 bases at V and 8 bases at J, with 19 bases between. CDR3 length: 13 amino acids. The CDR3 region is CSVPTGEEGGYTF. In DNA, the CDR3 is TGCAGCGTCCCCACTGGGGAGGAGGGCGGCTACACCTTC.

The chain joins TRBV2 to TRBJ1-2, with 8 positions matching TRBD1. The CDR3 runs 15 residues. Germline values: CDR1 SNHLY, CDR2 FYNNEI. The V and J ends lost 2 bases and 8 bases, in that order; junction bases with no gene match: 10. The DNA for the CDR3 is TGTGCCAGCAGTGAATGGCCCGGACAGGGAAGCGGCTACACCTTC. Its translation is CASSEWPGQGSGYTF.

This clone was observed once. The rearrangement uses TRBV7-2 and TRBJ2-3, with D uncertain. This CDR3 comprises 16 residues. Germline CDR1 reads SGHTA; CDR2 reads FQGNSA. Trimming took 1 base from V and 6 from J, leaving 17 bases between them. The CDR3 sequence: CASSLDPWAGEDTQYF. The DNA for the CDR3 is TGTGCCAGCAGCTTAGACCCCTGGGCCGGCGAGGATACGCAGTATTTT.

The genes are TRBV9 and TRBJ1-5, with 7 bases lining up with TRBD1. Germline V gene data show CDR1 as SGDLS and CDR2 as YYNGEE. This CDR3 contains 14 residues. The junction had 0 bases not matched to a gene; V was cut back by 3 bases and J by 0 bases. The CDR3, as DNA: TGTGCCAGCAGCGCAGGGGGTAGCAATCAGCCCCAGCATTTT. Translating gives CASSAGGSNQPQHF.

Only one count was recorded for this clone. The chain joins TRBV14 to TRBJ2-5; tentative D call: TRBD2 (6 bases). The V end lost 1 base, the J end lost 3 bases, and 9 bases lay between the germline ends. The length of the CDR3 is 14 residues. Germline CDR1 reads SGHDN; CDR2 reads FVKESK. CDR3 region: CASSQGGGEETQYF. The CDR3 DNA is TGTGCCAGCAGCCAAGGAGGAGGGGAAGAGACCCAGTACTTC.

The table lists this clone with a count of one. V usage is TRBV7-9 and J usage is TRBJ2-7, with TRBD1 identical over 8 bases. V trimming: 1 base; J trimming: 4 bases; junction bases outside the gene matches: 15. There are 18 residues in the CDR3. Germline CDR1 and CDR2: SEHNR and FQNEAQ (reference sequence). The DNA for the CDR3 is TGTGCCAGCAGCTTAGACGGACTACCAGGGGGCGGGATATACGAGCAGTACTTC. Its translation is CASSLDGLPGGGIYEQYF.

Here the CDR3 reads CASSVGSGTSSYNEQFF. DNA of the CDR3: TGTGCCAGCAGCGTAGGTAGCGGGACGAGCTCCTACAATGAGCAGTTCTTC. The chain is built from TRBV9 and TRBJ2-1, with 8 bases matching TRBD2. Per germline, CDR1 SGDLS and CDR2 YYNGEE. CDR3 length: 17 amino acids. V lost 0 bases, J lost 0 bases, and 5 bases stayed unmatched. The complete variable domain, with remaining parts taken from reference TRBV9 and TRBJ2-1, reads DSGVTQTPKHLITATGQRVTLRCSPRSGDLSVYWYQQSLDQGLQFLIQYYNGEERAKGNILERFSAQQFPDLHSELNLSSLELGDSALYFCASSVGSGTSSYNEQFFGPGTRLTVL.

The V call is TRBV29-1, the J call TRBJ2-3; TRBD2 matches at 7 bases. Germline V gene sequence: CDR1 SQVTM, CDR2 ANQGSEA. J gave up 5 bases and V 3 bases, and 5 bases lay outside the gene matches. This CDR3 region has 13 residues. CDR3 residues: CSVDGGDVDTQYF. The CDR3 DNA follows: TGCAGCGTTGATGGGGGGGACGTAGATACGCAGTATTTT.